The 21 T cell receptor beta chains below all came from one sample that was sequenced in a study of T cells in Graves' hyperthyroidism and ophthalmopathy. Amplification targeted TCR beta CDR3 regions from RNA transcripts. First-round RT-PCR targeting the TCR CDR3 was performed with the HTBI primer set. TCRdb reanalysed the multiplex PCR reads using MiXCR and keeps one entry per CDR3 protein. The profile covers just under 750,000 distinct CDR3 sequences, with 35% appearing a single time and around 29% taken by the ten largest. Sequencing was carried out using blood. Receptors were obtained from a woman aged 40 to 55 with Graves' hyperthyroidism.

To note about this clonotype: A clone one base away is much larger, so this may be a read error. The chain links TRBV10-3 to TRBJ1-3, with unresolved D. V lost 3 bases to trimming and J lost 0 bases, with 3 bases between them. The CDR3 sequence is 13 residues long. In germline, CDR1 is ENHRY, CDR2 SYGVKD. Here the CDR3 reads CAISETSGNTIYF. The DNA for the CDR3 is TGTGCCATCAGTGAAACCTCTGGAAACACCATATATTTT.

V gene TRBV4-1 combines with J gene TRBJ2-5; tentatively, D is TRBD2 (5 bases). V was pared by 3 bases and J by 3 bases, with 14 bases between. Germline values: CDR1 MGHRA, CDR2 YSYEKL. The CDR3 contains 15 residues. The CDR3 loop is CASSQDPGLKETQYF. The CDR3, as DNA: TGCGCCAGCAGCCAGGACCCTGGACTTAAAGAGACCCAGTACTTC.

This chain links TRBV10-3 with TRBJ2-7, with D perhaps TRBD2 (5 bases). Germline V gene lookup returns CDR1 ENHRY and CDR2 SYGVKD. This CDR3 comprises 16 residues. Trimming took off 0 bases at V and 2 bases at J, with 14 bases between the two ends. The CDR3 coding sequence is TGTGCCATCAGTGAGTCTGCGAGCGGTCATACCTACGAGCAGTACTTC. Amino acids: CAISESASGHTYEQYF.

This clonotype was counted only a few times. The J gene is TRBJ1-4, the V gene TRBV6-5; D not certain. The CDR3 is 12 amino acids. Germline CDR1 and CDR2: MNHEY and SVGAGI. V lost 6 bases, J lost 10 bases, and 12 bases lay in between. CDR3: CASSRQDGKLFF. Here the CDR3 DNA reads TGTGCCAGCAGCCGCCAAGACGGAAAACTGTTTTTT.

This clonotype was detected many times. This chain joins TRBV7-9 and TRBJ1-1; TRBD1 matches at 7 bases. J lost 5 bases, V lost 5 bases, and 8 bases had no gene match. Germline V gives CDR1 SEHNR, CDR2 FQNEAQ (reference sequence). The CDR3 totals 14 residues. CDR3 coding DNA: TGTGCCAGCAGCGCACAGGGGTCAGCTACTGAAGCTTTCTTT. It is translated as CASSAQGSATEAFF.

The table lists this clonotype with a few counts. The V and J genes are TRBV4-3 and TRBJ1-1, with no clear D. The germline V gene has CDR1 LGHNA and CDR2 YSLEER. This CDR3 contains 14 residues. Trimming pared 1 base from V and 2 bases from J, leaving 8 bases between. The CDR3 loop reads CASSQGRPNTEAFF. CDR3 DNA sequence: TGCGCCAGCAGCCAAGGGCGGCCTAACACTGAAGCTTTCTTT.

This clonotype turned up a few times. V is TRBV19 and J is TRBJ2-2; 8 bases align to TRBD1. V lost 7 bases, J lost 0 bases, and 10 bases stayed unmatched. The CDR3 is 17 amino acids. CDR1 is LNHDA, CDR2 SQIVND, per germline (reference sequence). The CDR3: CASTRPRQGSNTGELFF. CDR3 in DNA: TGTGCCAGTACACGACCTCGACAGGGGTCGAACACCGGGGAGCTGTTTTTT.

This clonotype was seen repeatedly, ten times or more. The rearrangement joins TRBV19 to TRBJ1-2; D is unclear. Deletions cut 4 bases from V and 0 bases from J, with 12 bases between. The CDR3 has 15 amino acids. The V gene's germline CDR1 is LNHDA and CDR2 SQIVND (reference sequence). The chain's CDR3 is CASSNYGLANYGYTF. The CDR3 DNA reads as TGTGCCAGTAGTAATTATGGCTTAGCTAACTATGGCTACACCTTC. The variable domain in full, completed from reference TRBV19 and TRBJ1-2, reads DGGITQSPKYLFRKEGQNVTLSCEQNLNHDAMYWYRQDPGQGLRLIYYSQIVNDFQKGDIAEGYSVSREKKESFPLTVTSAQKNPTAFYLCASSNYGLANYGYTFGSGTRLTVV.

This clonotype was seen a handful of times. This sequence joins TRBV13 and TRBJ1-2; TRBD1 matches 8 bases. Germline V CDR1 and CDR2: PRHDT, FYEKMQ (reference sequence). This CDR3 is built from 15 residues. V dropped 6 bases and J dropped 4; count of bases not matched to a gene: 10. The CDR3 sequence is CASSYSGGDGYGYTF. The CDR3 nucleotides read TGTGCCAGCAGTTATTCAGGGGGCGATGGCTATGGCTACACCTTC.

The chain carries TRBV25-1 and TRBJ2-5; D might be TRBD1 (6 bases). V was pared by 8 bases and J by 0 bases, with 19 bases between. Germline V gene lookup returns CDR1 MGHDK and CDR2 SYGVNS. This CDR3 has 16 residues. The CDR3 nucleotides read TGTGCCAGCTCGAGGGCAGGGGAACGGTACCAAGAGACCCAGTACTTC. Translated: CASSRAGERYQETQYF.

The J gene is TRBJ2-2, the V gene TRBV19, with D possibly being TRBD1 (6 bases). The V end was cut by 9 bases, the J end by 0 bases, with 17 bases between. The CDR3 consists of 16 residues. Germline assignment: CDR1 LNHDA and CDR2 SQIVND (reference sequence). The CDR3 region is CASSLRGLTNTGELFF. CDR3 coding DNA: TGTGCCAGCAGTCTCAGGGGTCTCACGAACACCGGGGAGCTGTTTTTT.

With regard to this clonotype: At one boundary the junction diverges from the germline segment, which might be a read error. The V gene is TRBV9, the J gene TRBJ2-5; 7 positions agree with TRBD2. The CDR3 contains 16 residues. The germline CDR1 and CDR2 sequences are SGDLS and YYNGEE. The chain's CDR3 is CGSSVGGGSFQETQYF. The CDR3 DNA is TGTGGCAGCAGCGTAGGTGGCGGGAGCTTTCAAGAGACCCAGTACTTC.

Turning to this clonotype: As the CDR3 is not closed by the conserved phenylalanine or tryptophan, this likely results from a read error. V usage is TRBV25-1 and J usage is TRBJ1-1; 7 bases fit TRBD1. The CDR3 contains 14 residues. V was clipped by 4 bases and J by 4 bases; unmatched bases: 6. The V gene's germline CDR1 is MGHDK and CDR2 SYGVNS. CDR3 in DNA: TGTGCCAGCAGTGCGAGGGACAGTGGCACTGAAGCTTTCCTT. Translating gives CASSARDSGTEAFL.

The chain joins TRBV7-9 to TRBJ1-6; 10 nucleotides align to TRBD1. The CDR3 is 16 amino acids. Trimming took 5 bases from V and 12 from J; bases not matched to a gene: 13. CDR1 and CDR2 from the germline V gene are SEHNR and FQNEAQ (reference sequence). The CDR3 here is CASSHRDRGLVEPLHF. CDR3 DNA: TGTGCCAGCAGCCACCGGGACAGGGGCCTGGTCGAACCCCTCCACTTT.

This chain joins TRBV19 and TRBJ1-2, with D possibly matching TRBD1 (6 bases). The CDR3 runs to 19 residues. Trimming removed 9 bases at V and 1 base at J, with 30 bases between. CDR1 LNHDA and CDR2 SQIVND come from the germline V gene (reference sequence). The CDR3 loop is CASSLVTGQPTHNNYGYTF. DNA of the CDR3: TGTGCCAGCAGTCTCGTCACAGGGCAGCCTACTCACAATAACTATGGCTACACCTTC. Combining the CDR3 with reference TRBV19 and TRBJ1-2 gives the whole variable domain DGGITQSPKYLFRKEGQNVTLSCEQNLNHDAMYWYRQDPGQGLRLIYYSQIVNDFQKGDIAEGYSVSREKKESFPLTVTSAQKNPTAFYLCASSLVTGQPTHNNYGYTFGSGTRLTVV.

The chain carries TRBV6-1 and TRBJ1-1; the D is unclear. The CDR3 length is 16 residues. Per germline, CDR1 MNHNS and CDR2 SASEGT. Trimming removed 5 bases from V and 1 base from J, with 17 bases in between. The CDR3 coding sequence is TGTGCCAGCAGTCTTCGGACGGGTTACGGGAACACTGAAGCTTTCTTT. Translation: CASSLRTGYGNTEAFF.

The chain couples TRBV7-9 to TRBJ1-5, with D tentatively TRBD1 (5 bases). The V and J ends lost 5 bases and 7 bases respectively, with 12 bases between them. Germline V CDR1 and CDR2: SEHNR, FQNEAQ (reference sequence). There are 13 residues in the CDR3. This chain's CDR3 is CASSPRDGQPQHF. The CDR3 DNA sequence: TGTGCCAGCAGCCCACGGGACGGACAGCCCCAGCATTTT.

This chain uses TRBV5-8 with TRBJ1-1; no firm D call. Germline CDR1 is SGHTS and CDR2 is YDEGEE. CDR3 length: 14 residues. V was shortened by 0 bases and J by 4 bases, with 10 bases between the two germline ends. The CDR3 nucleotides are TGTGCCAGCAGCTTGGAGCAGCGGGGCACTGAAGCTTTCTTT. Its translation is CASSLEQRGTEAFF.

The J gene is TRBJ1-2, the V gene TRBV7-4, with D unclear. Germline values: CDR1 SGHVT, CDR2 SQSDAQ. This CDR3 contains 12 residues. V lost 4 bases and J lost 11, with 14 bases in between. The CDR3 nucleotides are TGTGCCAGCAGCTCCGACCCTCACGGGTACACCTTC. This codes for CASSSDPHGYTF.

The CDR3 reads CASSYRLMQTHNSPLHF. CDR3 sequence (DNA): TGTGCCAGCAGTTACCGTTTGATGCAGACTCATAATTCACCCCTCCACTTT. The gene calls are TRBV6-5 and TRBJ1-6; no definite D call. This CDR3 is built from 17 residues. Germline V lookup: CDR1 MNHEY, CDR2 SVGAGI. Deletions cut 2 bases from V and 5 bases from J, with 16 bases between.

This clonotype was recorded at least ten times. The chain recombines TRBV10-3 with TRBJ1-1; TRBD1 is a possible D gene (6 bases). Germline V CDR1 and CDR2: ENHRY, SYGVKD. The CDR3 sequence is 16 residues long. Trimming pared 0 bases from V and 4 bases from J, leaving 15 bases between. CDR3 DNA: TGTGCCATCAGTGAGTCGCCTGGCAGGGGAGGCACTGAAGCTTTCTTT. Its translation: CAISESPGRGGTEAFF.